The 30 T cell receptor beta chains below come from one sample, sequenced in a study of T cells in localized non-small cell lung cancer. The repertoire was sequenced with immunoSEQ multiplex PCR; TCRdb's copy has only in-frame clones and lacks some. Altogether about 20,000 clones are present, 70% to 90% being singletons, with the ten largest covering about 7%. Sequenced here: peripheral blood, sampled before any cancer treatment. The receptors originated from a male donor at least 60 years old with stage I squamous cell lung carcinoma.

This clone has more than one count but fewer than ten. The chain employs TRBV28 and TRBJ2-1; D is possibly TRBD1 (6 bases). The CDR3 contains 12 residues. Germline CDR1 and CDR2: MDHEN and SYDVKM. V lost 2 bases to trimming and J lost 9 bases, with 8 bases between them. CDR3 DNA: TGTGCCAGCAGTTTAGGGGGCGGTGAGCAGTTCTTC. Translation: CASSLGGGEQFF. Full variable domain (outside the CDR3, taken from reference TRBV28 and TRBJ2-1): DVKVTQSSRYLVKRTGEKVFLECVQDMDHENMFWYRQDPGLGLRLIYFSYDVKMKEKGDIPEGYSVSREKKERFSLILESASTNQTSMYLCASSLGGGEQFFGPGTRLTVL.

This sequence joins TRBV7-2 and TRBJ1-1; D is unclear. The germline V gene has CDR1 SGHTA and CDR2 FQGNSA. Trimming removed 3 bases from V and 9 bases from J, with 2 bases in between. CDR3 length: 9 residues. CDR3 DNA sequence: TGTGCCAGCAGCTTCAAAGCTTTCTTT. Protein: CASSFKAFF.

V gene TRBV18 combines with J gene TRBJ1-1, with no clear D. The V end was cut by 3 bases, the J end by 0 bases, with 8 bases between. Germline CDR1 KGHSH, CDR2 LQKENI. This CDR3 region has 14 residues. CDR3 sequence reads: CASSPQQLNTEAFF. Here the CDR3 DNA reads TGTGCCAGCTCACCTCAACAGTTGAACACTGAAGCTTTCTTT.

The gene calls are TRBV5-6 and TRBJ2-3, with 9 bases lining up with TRBD2. In germline, CDR1 is SGHDT, CDR2 YYEEEE. Unmatched junction bases numbered 6, after V lost 0 bases and J lost 1 base. CDR3 length: 17 residues. CDR3 nucleotides: TGTGCCAGCAGCTTGGGCCCCGCTAGCGGGGGCACAGATACGCAGTATTTT. Translated: CASSLGPASGGTDTQYF.

CDR3: CASSSSSYEQYF. CDR3 coding DNA: TGCGCCAGCAGCTCCAGCAGCTACGAGCAGTACTTC. The chain joins TRBV5-1 to TRBJ2-7; D remains ambiguous. Per germline, CDR1 SGHRS and CDR2 YFSETQ. Trimming removed 3 bases at V and 3 bases at J, with 7 bases between. The CDR3 consists of 12 residues.

This chain connects TRBV4-3 to TRBJ1-2; a possible D gene is TRBD1 (6 bases). Trimming removed 0 bases from V and 7 bases from J, with 18 bases in between. The CDR3 has 16 residues. In germline, CDR1 is LGHNA, CDR2 YSLEER. The CDR3 loop reads CASSQDRGWDTSGYTF. As DNA, the CDR3 is TGCGCCAGCAGCCAAGATAGAGGGTGGGACACTAGTGGCTACACCTTC.

The rearrangement joins TRBV30 to TRBJ1-2; D uncertain. Germline V gives CDR1 GTSNPN, CDR2 SVGIG (reference sequence). The V end was cut by 4 bases, the J end by 2 bases, with 8 bases between. CDR3 length equals 12 residues. Here the CDR3 DNA reads TGTGCCTGGATGACGGTGAACTATGGCTACACCTTC. Translating gives CAWMTVNYGYTF.

The chain combines TRBV2 with TRBJ1-4; D call uncertain. CDR3 length: 12 amino acids. V lost 6 bases to trimming and J lost 8 bases, with 10 bases between them. Germline V gene data show CDR1 as SNHLY and CDR2 as FYNNEI. The CDR3 protein is CASRVSYEKLFF. The CDR3 nucleotides are TGTGCCAGCAGGGTCAGTTACGAAAAACTGTTTTTT.

This clone was detected once. This sequence joins TRBV29-1 and TRBJ2-7; TRBD2 aligns across 7 bases. In germline, CDR1 is SQVTM, CDR2 ANQGSEA. The length of the CDR3 is 13 residues. The V segment lost 0 bases and the J segment 6 bases; nucleotides outside the gene matches: 5. CDR3 residues: CSVEDGRGSEQYF. The DNA of the CDR3 is TGCAGCGTTGAAGACGGGCGCGGGAGCGAGCAGTACTTC.

This chain uses TRBV13 with TRBJ2-1, with TRBD2 identical over 8 bases. Germline CDR1 and CDR2: PRHDT and FYEKMQ (reference sequence). The J segment lost 7 bases and the V segment lost 3 bases, leaving 8 bases of the junction unmatched. This CDR3 spans 15 amino acids. The CDR3 sequence is CASSFGPGGPNEQFF. In nucleotides, the CDR3 is TGTGCCAGCAGCTTCGGCCCGGGGGGGCCGAATGAGCAGTTCTTC. Looking up the rest from reference TRBV13 and TRBJ2-1 gives the full variable domain: AAGVIQSPRHLIKEKRETATLKCYPIPRHDTVYWYQQGPGQDPQFLISFYEKMQSDKGSIPDRFSAQQFSDYHSELNMSSLELGDSALYFCASSFGPGGPNEQFFGPGTRLTVL.

J is TRBJ1-4 and V is TRBV19, with 7 bases identical to TRBD1. The CDR3 contains 14 residues. Germline trimming cut 7 bases from V and 4 bases from J; bases unmatched to any gene: 6. The V gene's germline CDR1 is LNHDA and CDR2 SQIVND (reference sequence). CDR3 loop: CASMGDSFNEKLFF. The CDR3 DNA sequence: TGTGCCAGTATGGGGGACAGTTTTAATGAAAAACTGTTTTTT.

The rearrangement links TRBV7-9 to TRBJ2-7; 8 bases are a match to TRBD2. The CDR3 loop spans 14 amino acids. V dropped 3 bases and J dropped 1; count of bases not matched to a gene: 2. Germline V gene lookup returns CDR1 SEHNR and CDR2 FQNEAQ (reference sequence). CDR3 sequence reads: CASSFGGESYEQYF. CDR3 nucleotide sequence: TGTGCCAGCAGCTTCGGGGGGGAATCCTACGAGCAGTACTTC.

This rearrangement joins TRBV7-3 to TRBJ1-1; 7 bases map to TRBD1. V shed 2 bases and J 2 bases; nucleotides not matched to a gene: 5. The germline gives CDR1 SGHTA, CDR2 FQGTGA. The CDR3 has 15 residues. For the CDR3, the DNA is TGTGCCAGCAGCTTACAGGGGGACCTCAACACTGAAGCTTTCTTT. This encodes CASSLQGDLNTEAFF.

V and J are TRBV6-1 and TRBJ2-1, with TRBD1 matching 9 bases. Germline V CDR1 and CDR2: MNHNS, SASEGT. The V and J ends lost 4 bases and 6 bases, in that order; junction bases with no gene match: 10. This CDR3 has 16 amino acids. In DNA, the CDR3 is TGTGCCAGCAGTGGCCCTCCCGGGACAGGGAGCAATGAGCAGTTCTTC. Encoded protein: CASSGPPGTGSNEQFF.

The J gene is TRBJ1-1, the V gene TRBV10-3; 12 bases line up with TRBD1. V was clipped by 6 bases and J by 5 bases; unmatched bases: 4. Germline lookup yields CDR1 ENHRY and CDR2 SYGVKD. The CDR3 sequence is 14 residues long. Here the CDR3 reads CAIRGTGGTTEAFF. The CDR3 nucleotides are TGTGCCATCAGGGGGACAGGGGGCACGACTGAAGCTTTCTTT.

The V and J genes are TRBV9 and TRBJ1-3; no firm D call. CDR3 length: 13 residues. V was pared by 0 bases and J by 1 base, with 2 bases between. Germline values: CDR1 SGDLS, CDR2 YYNGEE. This CDR3 reads CASSVASGNTIYF. The CDR3 DNA reads as TGTGCCAGCAGCGTAGCGTCTGGAAACACCATATATTTT.

V is TRBV7-3 and J is TRBJ1-1; a weak D match, TRBD1 (5 bases). Trimming took off 5 bases at V and 2 bases at J, with 12 bases between the two ends. CDR3 length equals 14 residues. CDR1 and CDR2 from the germline V gene are SGHTA and FQGTGA. DNA of the CDR3: TGTGCCAGCAGCCGGGGGGACGGAAACACTGAAGCTTTCTTT. Translated, it gives CASSRGDGNTEAFF.

The rearrangement uses TRBV2 and TRBJ1-1; D perhaps matches TRBD1 (5 bases). The V gene's germline CDR1 is SNHLY and CDR2 FYNNEI. The CDR3 loop spans 14 amino acids. V was trimmed by 6 bases and J by 0 bases, leaving 11 bases between them. CDR3 loop: CASRPTVMNTEAFF. Written as DNA, the CDR3 is TGTGCCAGCAGGCCGACAGTAATGAACACTGAAGCTTTCTTT.

V is TRBV14 and J is TRBJ2-7; 8 bases map to TRBD1. The V and J ends lost 4 bases and 2 bases, in that order; junction bases with no gene match: 7. The CDR3 length is 15 residues. From germline, CDR1 is SGHDN and CDR2 FVKESK. CDR3 region: CASSPRRTGTYEQYF. CDR3 in DNA: TGTGCCAGCAGCCCACGACGGACAGGGACCTACGAGCAGTACTTC.

The V gene is TRBV7-9, the J gene TRBJ2-7, with no clear D. The CDR3 consists of 14 residues. Germline assignment: CDR1 SEHNR and CDR2 FQNEAQ (reference sequence). V lost 3 bases to trimming and J lost 3 bases, with 12 bases between them. The CDR3 spells CASSFRTEDYEQYF. The CDR3, as DNA: TGTGCCAGCAGCTTCAGGACCGAGGACTACGAGCAGTACTTC.

The chain is built from TRBV5-6 and TRBJ2-1; possibly TRBD1 or TRBD2 for D (5 bases each). Per germline, CDR1 SGHDT and CDR2 YYEEEE. The V end was cut by 4 bases, the J end by 10 bases, with 18 bases between. This CDR3 spans 14 amino acids. The CDR3 DNA sequence: TGTGCCAGCAGCGGGTGGGACCTTATTCGGGAGCAGTTCTTC. This encodes CASSGWDLIREQFF.

The chain recombines TRBV5-5 with TRBJ2-2; D remains unclear. Trimming took 2 bases from V and 7 from J, leaving 6 bases between them. Germline values: CDR1 SGHKS, CDR2 YYEKEE (reference sequence). This CDR3 is 12 amino acids long. In DNA, the CDR3 is TGTGCCAGCAGCTTAGCAGTCGGGGAGCTGTTTTTT. Translating gives CASSLAVGELFF. The full variable domain, its missing parts supplied by reference TRBV5-5 and TRBJ2-2, is DAGVTQSPTHLIKTRGQQVTLRCSPISGHKSVSWYQQVLGQGPQFIFQYYEKEERGRGNFPDRFSARQFPNYSSELNVNALLLGDSALYLCASSLAVGELFFGEGSRLTVL.

This clone has a handful of counts. The V and J genes are TRBV5-1 and TRBJ2-1; the D is unclear. This CDR3 spans 15 amino acids. Trimming pared 0 bases from V and 3 bases from J, leaving 10 bases between. Germline V lookup: CDR1 SGHRS, CDR2 YFSETQ. CDR3 sequence reads: CASSLVFGSYNEQFF. The CDR3 region has the DNA TGCGCCAGCAGCTTGGTATTCGGCAGCTACAATGAGCAGTTCTTC.

The sample holds one count of this clone. The CDR3 DNA reads TGTGCCAGCAGTGAAGATTTCGGACCAAATGAAAAACTGTTTTTT. Its translation: CASSEDFGPNEKLFF. The V call is TRBV2, the J call TRBJ1-4; D call uncertain. Deletions cut 1 base from V and 5 bases from J, with 11 bases between. Germline V lookup: CDR1 SNHLY, CDR2 FYNNEI. This CDR3 comprises 15 residues.

The CDR3 coding sequence is TGTGCCACCAGAAAAGGGACAGGGGGCTTATATGGCTACACCTTC. As protein: CATRKGTGGLYGYTF. The chain couples TRBV15 to TRBJ1-2; 12 bases fit TRBD1. V trimming: 6 bases; J trimming: 5 bases; junction bases outside the gene matches: 7. Per the germline V gene, CDR1 is LNHNV and CDR2 is YYDKDF (reference sequence). CDR3 length equals 15 residues. Using reference TRBV15 and TRBJ1-2 for the parts outside the CDR3, the full variable domain is DAMVIQNPRYQVTQFGKPVTLSCSQTLNHNVMYWYQQKSSQAPKLLFHYYDKDFNNEADTPDNFQSRRPNTSFCFLDIRSPGLGDTAMYLCATRKGTGGLYGYTFGSGTRLTVV.

The chain recombines TRBV4-1 with TRBJ2-4; D is perhaps TRBD2 (6 bases). The V gene's germline CDR1 is MGHRA and CDR2 YSYEKL. The CDR3 loop spans 13 amino acids. Trimming stripped 1 base from V and 7 bases from J, with 8 bases between. The CDR3 loop is CASSQGLENIQYF. In DNA form, the CDR3 reads TGCGCCAGCAGCCAAGGACTAGAGAACATTCAGTACTTC.

This chain uses TRBV10-1 with TRBJ2-3, with D possibly being TRBD2 (7 bases). V lost 8 bases to trimming and J lost 2 bases, with 14 bases between them. The CDR3 has 14 residues. CDR1 and CDR2 from the germline V gene are WNHNN and SYGVQD (reference sequence). The CDR3 sequence: CASSRGGSTDTQYF. In nucleotides, the CDR3 is TGCGCCAGCTCGAGGGGGGGGTCCACAGATACGCAGTATTTT.

The CDR3 sequence is CASSLGGWDTEAFF. Here the CDR3 DNA reads TGTGCCAGCAGCTTAGGAGGCTGGGACACTGAAGCTTTCTTT. V gene TRBV5-4 combines with J gene TRBJ1-1; D gene uncertain. CDR3 length equals 14 residues. Germline V gene lookup returns CDR1 SGHNT and CDR2 YYREEE (reference sequence). Trimming removed 2 bases from V and 3 bases from J, with 11 bases in between.

As to this clone: A read error may account for a junction end that differs from germline. The J gene is TRBJ1-1, the V gene TRBV15; a possible D gene is TRBD1 (6 bases). Per the germline V gene, CDR1 is LNHNV and CDR2 is YYDKDF (reference sequence). The CDR3 has 14 residues. The CDR3 DNA reads TGTGCCACCAGCACCCTCGGGGCAGGGACAAGGCCCCTCTTT. Residues: CATSTLGAGTRPLF.

The chain is built from TRBV29-1 and TRBJ1-1, with 7 bases identical to TRBD1. Germline CDR1 and CDR2: SQVTM and ANQGSEA. Trimming removed 6 bases from V and 1 base from J; junction bases left unmatched: 5. This CDR3 is 13 amino acids long. CDR3 region: CSVDRVGNTEAFF. The CDR3 DNA follows: TGCAGCGTCGACAGGGTCGGGAACACTGAAGCTTTCTTT. The entire variable domain, with the rest obtained from reference TRBV29-1 and TRBJ1-1, is as follows: SAVISQKPSRDICQRGTSLTIQCQVDSQVTMMFWYRQQPGQSLTLIATANQGSEATYESGFVIDKFPISRPNLTFSTLTVSNMSPEDSSIYLCSVDRVGNTEAFFGQGTRLTVV.